The 11 T cell receptor beta chains below were found in one sample sequenced in a study of T cell responses to AZD1222 COVID-19 vaccine. Assay used: immunoSEQ multiplex PCR; TCRdb lists only in-frame clones, some missing. The repertoire includes around 80,000 clones, approximately 85% of them detected once, and about 10% sits in the top ten. The input for sequencing was peripheral blood, taken 28 days after the second AZD1222 dose. The receptors stem from an adult who received the AZD1222 COVID-19 vaccine.

The chain carries TRBV19 and TRBJ2-7; 7 bases match TRBD2. Trimming at V came to 6 bases and at J to 4 bases, leaving 9 bases not matched to a gene. CDR1 LNHDA and CDR2 SQIVND come from the germline V gene (reference sequence). This CDR3 spans 14 amino acids. DNA of the CDR3: TGTGCCAGTAGGGGAATTGGCGGGGGTTACGAGCAGTACTTC. Its protein is CASRGIGGGYEQYF. Variable domain in full (rest from reference TRBV19 and TRBJ2-7): DGGITQSPKYLFRKEGQNVTLSCEQNLNHDAMYWYRQDPGQGLRLIYYSQIVNDFQKGDIAEGYSVSREKKESFPLTVTSAQKNPTAFYLCASRGIGGGYEQYFGPGTRLTVT.

In DNA form, the CDR3 reads TGTGCCAGCAGCTTAGGGCGGTCCGTGGATACGCAGTATTTT. Its protein is CASSLGRSVDTQYF. The gene calls are TRBV7-9 and TRBJ2-3; D gene ambiguous. Germline assignment: CDR1 SEHNR and CDR2 FQNEAQ (reference sequence). V was shortened by 1 base and J by 6 bases, with 11 bases between the two germline ends. The CDR3 length is 14 residues. Full variable domain (missing parts from reference TRBV7-9 and TRBJ2-3): DTGVSQNPRHKITKRGQNVTFRCDPISEHNRLYWYRQTLGQGPEFLTYFQNEAQLEKSRLLSDRFSAERPKGSFSTLEIQRTEQGDSAMYLCASSLGRSVDTQYFGPGTRLTVL.

For the CDR3, the DNA is TGTGCCAGCAGCGGTACGGACAGATCATTAGCCAAAAACATTCAGTACTTC. Its protein is CASSGTDRSLAKNIQYF. The genes are TRBV2 and TRBJ2-4, with D possibly matching TRBD1 (6 bases). V was cut by 6 bases and J by 0 bases, with 18 bases left in between. The CDR3 runs to 17 residues. Germline CDR1 SNHLY, CDR2 FYNNEI.

This clone was seen only once. The chain carries TRBV24-1 and TRBJ2-7; weak D call: TRBD2 (5 bases). V lost 4 bases and J 7 bases, leaving 19 bases between the germline ends. This CDR3 has 15 amino acids. Germline CDR1 KGHDR, CDR2 SFDVKD. The CDR3 loop reads CATSDLRSGRREQYF. DNA of the CDR3: TGTGCCACCAGTGACCTGCGTTCGGGAAGGAGGGAGCAGTACTTC.

This chain joins TRBV11-2 and TRBJ1-3; D gene uncertain. CDR3 length equals 15 residues. Germline CDR1 SGHAT, CDR2 FQNNGV. V was shortened by 2 bases and J by 4 bases, with 12 bases between the two germline ends. The CDR3 DNA reads as TGTGCCAGCAGCTTATCGTCAGCGAACGGAAACACCATATATTTT. Amino acid sequence: CASSLSSANGNTIYF.

J is TRBJ2-3 and V is TRBV7-8; TRBD2 matches 12 bases. Germline V CDR1 and CDR2: SGHVS, FQNEAQ. With 5 bases clipped from V and 0 bases from J, the junction kept 3 bases outside the gene matches. The CDR3 loop spans 16 amino acids. The CDR3 nucleotides are TGTGCCAGCAGCCCGGGGACTAGCGGGAGCACAGATACGCAGTATTTT. It encodes CASSPGTSGSTDTQYF.

The chain links TRBV27 to TRBJ2-7; 9 bases line up with TRBD1. V was pared by 6 bases and J by 7 bases, with 13 bases of the junction left unmatched. This CDR3 comprises 15 residues. The germline V gene encodes CDR1 MNHEY and CDR2 SMNVEV (reference sequence). The CDR3 sequence is CASSLLQGALEEQYF. CDR3 in DNA: TGTGCCAGCAGCCTGCTACAGGGGGCCCTAGAAGAGCAGTACTTC.

The rearrangement links TRBV5-1 to TRBJ1-3; TRBD1 aligns across 7 bases. CDR1 and CDR2 from the germline V gene are SGHRS and YFSETQ. The CDR3 runs to 14 residues. The ends lost 5 bases at V and 2 bases at J; junction bases unmatched: 4. The CDR3 protein is CASRRTGAGNTIYF. CDR3 coding DNA: TGCGCCAGCAGAAGGACAGGTGCTGGAAACACCATATATTTT.

The chain joins TRBV5-4 to TRBJ1-4; tentative D call: TRBD1 (5 bases). Germline-derived CDR1 and CDR2 are SGHNT and YYREEE (reference sequence). The CDR3 length is 16 residues. Trimming cost V 0 bases and J 7 bases, with 16 bases left between them. CDR3 DNA: TGTGCCAGCAGCTTGGAAGGCTCACCGGGGGGTGAAAAACTGTTTTTT. Protein sequence: CASSLEGSPGGEKLFF.

As regards this clone: Other nucleotide sequences from this sample produce the same CDR3. The chain employs TRBV19 and TRBJ1-3; no definite D call. The CDR3 extends over 14 amino acids. The V end lost 7 bases, the J end lost 1 base, and 11 bases lay between the germline ends. Germline CDR1 is LNHDA and CDR2 is SQIVND (reference sequence). CDR3 in amino acids: CASKIRGSGNTIYF. The CDR3 bases are TGTGCCAGTAAGATACGGGGATCTGGAAACACCATATATTTT.

The genes are TRBV30 and TRBJ2-3; TRBD1 matches 12 bases. Germline V gene data show CDR1 as GTSNPN and CDR2 as SVGIG (reference sequence). The V gene end was trimmed by 1 base and the J gene end by 3 bases; junction bases not matched to a gene: 5. The CDR3 totals 16 residues. CDR3: CAWSAGTGGWTDTQYF. In DNA form, the CDR3 reads TGTGCCTGGAGTGCCGGGACAGGGGGCTGGACAGATACGCAGTATTTT. The whole variable domain, filled in from reference TRBV30 and TRBJ2-3, reads SQTIHQWPATLVQPVGSPLSLECTVEGTSNPNLYWYRQAAGRGLQLLFYSVGIGQISSEVPQNLSASRPQDRQFILSSKKLLLSDSGFYLCAWSAGTGGWTDTQYFGPGTRLTVL.